This T cell receptor (beta chain) was captured by sequencing in a study of cytomegalovirus exposure and HLA in healthy donors. PCR was performed using 60 Vbeta and 13 Jbeta primers. The repertoire was sequenced with immunoSEQ multiplex PCR; TCRdb's copy has only in-frame clones and lacks some. The sample gives some 150,000 clones, 79% of which show up once; approximately 2.1% is in the top ten. The V gene end was trimmed by 5 bases and the J gene end by 7 bases; junction bases not matched to a gene: 20. This CDR3 contains 17 residues. Looked up from germline, CDR1 is SEHNR and CDR2 is FQNEAQ (reference sequence).

The specimen was PBMCs. The chain uses TRBV7-9 and TRBJ2-7, with 7 bases identical to TRBD1. The TCR was taken from a woman aged 50 to 60 in good health and CMV-seronegative. CDR3 nucleotides: TGTGCCAGCAGCCCGCCATTTACAGGGGCGCTAATGGGGGAGCAGTACTTC. The encoded protein is CASSPPFTGALMGEQYF.